This T cell receptor beta chain came from a study of blood T cell repertoires in COVID-19. Whole-study context: Whether acute or convalescent, the COVID-19 samples came from the United States, Italy and Spain. Nucleic acid was either cDNA or gDNA, and it came from T cells, B-cell-depleted T cells, or PBMCs.

Germline V gene sequence: CDR1 SQVTM, CDR2 ANQGSEA. This CDR3 comprises 14 residues. Trimming cost V 8 bases and J 0 bases; bases outside gene matches: 7. Using immunoSEQ multiplex PCR, the repertoire was profiled, and TCRdb retains in-frame clones only, with some absent. The sample holds under 80,000 clones, about 86% seen once. This clonotype was sampled from a man aged 50 to 60 with active COVID-19. The chain couples TRBV29-1 to TRBJ2-3; 8 nucleotides align to TRBD1. The sample taken for sequencing was peripheral blood. CDR3 region: CSSSDRVSTDTQYF. CDR3 sequence (DNA): TGCAGCTCCTCGGACAGGGTGAGCACAGATACGCAGTATTTT.